This T cell receptor beta chain was sequenced during a study of siplizumab effects on memory and regulatory T cells. Overall study results and limits: The Treg-derived share of mappable alloreactive CD4+ clones averaged 68.8% with siplizumab and 26.9% in controls. Proliferating clones, CD4+ or CD8+, lacked an assignable naive or memory phenotype in roughly 75-95% of cases. Alloreactive sequences from unstimulated CD4+ memory cells fell significantly with siplizumab.

Of note for this clone: Its antigen is not known.

Here immunoSEQ multiplex PCR was the method, and the copy in TCRdb shows in-frame clones only, minus some. The data hold approximately 1,000 clones, with roughly 70% observed a single time. V lost 5 bases and J lost 2, with 12 bases in between. The CDR3 covers 14 residues. Germline V gene sequence: CDR1 MNHEY, CDR2 SMNVEV (reference sequence). Sequencing was carried out using TEMRA CD8+ T cells sorted from blood. The subset here: unstimulated CD8+ CD45RA+ effector memory T cells. The clonotype was recovered from a human donor in good health. The genes are TRBV27 and TRBJ1-2; no reliable D call. The CDR3 here is CASSPTQNNYGYTF. The CDR3 nucleotides read TGTGCCAGCAGTCCAACTCAGAACAACTATGGCTACACCTTC.